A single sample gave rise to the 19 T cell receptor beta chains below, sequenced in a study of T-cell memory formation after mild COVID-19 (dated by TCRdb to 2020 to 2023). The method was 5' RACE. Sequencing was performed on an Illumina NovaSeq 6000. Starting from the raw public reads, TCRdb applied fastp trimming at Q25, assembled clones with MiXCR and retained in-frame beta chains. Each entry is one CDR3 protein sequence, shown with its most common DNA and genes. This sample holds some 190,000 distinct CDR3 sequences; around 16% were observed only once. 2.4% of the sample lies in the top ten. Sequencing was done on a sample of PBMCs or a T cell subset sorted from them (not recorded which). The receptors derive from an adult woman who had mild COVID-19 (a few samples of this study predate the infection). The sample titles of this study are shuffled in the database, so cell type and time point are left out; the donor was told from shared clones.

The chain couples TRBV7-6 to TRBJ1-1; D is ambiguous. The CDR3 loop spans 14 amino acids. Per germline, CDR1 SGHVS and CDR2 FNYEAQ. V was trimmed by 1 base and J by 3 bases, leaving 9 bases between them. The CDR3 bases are TGTGCCAGCAGCTTAGGGGGAGAATACACTGAAGCTTTCTTT. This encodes CASSLGGEYTEAFF.

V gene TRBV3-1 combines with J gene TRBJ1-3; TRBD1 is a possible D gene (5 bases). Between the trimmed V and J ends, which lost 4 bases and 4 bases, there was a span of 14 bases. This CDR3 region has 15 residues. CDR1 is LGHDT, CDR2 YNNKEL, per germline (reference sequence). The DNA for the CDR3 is TGTGCCAGCAGCCCCGGGACCTCGGCGGGAAACACCATATATTTT. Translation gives CASSPGTSAGNTIYF.

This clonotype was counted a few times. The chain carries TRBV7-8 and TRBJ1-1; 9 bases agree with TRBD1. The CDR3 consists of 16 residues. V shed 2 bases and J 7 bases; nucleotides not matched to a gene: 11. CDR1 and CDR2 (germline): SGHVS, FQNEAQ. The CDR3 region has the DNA TGTGCCAGCAGCTTACGGGACAGGGTTTTAAGCATTGAAGCTTTCTTT. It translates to CASSLRDRVLSIEAFF.

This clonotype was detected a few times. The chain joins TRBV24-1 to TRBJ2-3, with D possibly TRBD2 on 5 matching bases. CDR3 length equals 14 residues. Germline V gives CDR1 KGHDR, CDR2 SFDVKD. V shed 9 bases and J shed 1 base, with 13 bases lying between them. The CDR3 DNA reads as TGTGCCACCGCGAGACGGGGAGGCACAGATACGCAGTATTTT. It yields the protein CATARRGGTDTQYF.

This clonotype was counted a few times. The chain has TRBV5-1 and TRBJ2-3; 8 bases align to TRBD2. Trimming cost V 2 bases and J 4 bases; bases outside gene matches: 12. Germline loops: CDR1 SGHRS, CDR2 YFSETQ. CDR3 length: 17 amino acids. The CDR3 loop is CASSFRGRGVVPDTQYF. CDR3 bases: TGCGCCAGCAGCTTCCGAGGGCGGGGGGTAGTGCCAGATACGCAGTATTTT.

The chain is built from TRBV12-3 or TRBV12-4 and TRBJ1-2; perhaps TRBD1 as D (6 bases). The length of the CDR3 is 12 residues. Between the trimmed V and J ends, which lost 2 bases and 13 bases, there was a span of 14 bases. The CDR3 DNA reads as TGTGCCAGCAGTTTATATACAGGGAGCGGCACCTTC. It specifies CASSLYTGSGTF.

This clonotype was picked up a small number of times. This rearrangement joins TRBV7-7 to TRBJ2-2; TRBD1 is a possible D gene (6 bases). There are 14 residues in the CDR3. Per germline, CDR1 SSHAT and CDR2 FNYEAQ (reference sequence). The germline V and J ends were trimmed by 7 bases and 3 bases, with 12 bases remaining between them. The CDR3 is CASTRGRDTGELFF. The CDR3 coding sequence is TGTGCCAGCACCAGGGGAAGGGACACCGGGGAGCTGTTTTTT.

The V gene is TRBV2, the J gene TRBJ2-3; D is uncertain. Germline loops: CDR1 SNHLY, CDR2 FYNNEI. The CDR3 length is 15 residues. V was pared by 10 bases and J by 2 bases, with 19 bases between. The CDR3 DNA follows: TGTGCCAACTCACACCGAGTCTACCACACAGATACGCAGTATTTT. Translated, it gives CANSHRVYHTDTQYF.

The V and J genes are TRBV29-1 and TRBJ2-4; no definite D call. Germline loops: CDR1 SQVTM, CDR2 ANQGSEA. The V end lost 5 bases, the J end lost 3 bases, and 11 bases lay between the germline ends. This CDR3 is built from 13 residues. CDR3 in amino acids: CSVKQRHKNIQYF. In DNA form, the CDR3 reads TGCAGCGTTAAACAGCGACACAAAAACATTCAGTACTTC.

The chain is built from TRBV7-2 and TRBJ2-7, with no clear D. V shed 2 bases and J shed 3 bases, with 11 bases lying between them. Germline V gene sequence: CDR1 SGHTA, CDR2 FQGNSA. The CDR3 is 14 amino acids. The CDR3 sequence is CASSLTDGRYEQYF. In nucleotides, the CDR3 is TGTGCCAGCAGCTTAACGGACGGACGCTACGAGCAGTACTTC.

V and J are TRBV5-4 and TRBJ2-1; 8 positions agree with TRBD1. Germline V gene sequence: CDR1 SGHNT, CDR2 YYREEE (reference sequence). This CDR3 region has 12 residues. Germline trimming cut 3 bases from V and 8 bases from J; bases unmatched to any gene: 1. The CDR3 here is CASSWDRYEQFF. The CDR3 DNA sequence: TGTGCCAGCAGCTGGGACAGGTATGAGCAGTTCTTC. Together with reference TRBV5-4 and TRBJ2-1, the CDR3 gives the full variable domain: ETGVTQSPTHLIKTRGQQVTLRCSSQSGHNTVSWYQQALGQGPQFIFQYYREEENGRGNFPPRFSGLQFPNYSSELNVNALELDDSALYLCASSWDRYEQFFGPGTRLTVL.

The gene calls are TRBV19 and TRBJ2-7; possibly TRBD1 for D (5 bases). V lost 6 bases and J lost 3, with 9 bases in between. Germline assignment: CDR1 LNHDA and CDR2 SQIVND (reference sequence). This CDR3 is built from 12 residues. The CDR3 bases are TGTGCCAGTAGGGGGCAAATCTACGAGCAGTACTTC. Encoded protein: CASRGQIYEQYF.

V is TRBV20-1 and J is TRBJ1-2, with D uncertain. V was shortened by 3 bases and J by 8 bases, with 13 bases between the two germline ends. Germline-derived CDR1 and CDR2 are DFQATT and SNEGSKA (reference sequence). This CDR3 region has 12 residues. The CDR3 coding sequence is TGCAGTGCTAGTCGTGTGGTGGAGGGCTACACCTTC. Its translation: CSASRVVEGYTF.

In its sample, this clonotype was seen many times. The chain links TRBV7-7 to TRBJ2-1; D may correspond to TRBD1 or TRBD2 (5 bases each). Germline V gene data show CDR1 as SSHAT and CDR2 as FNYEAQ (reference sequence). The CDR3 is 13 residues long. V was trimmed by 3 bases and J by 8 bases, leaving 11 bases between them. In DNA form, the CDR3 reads TGTGCCAGCAGCTTGGGACCCTCCTATGAGCAGTTCTTC. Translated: CASSLGPSYEQFF.

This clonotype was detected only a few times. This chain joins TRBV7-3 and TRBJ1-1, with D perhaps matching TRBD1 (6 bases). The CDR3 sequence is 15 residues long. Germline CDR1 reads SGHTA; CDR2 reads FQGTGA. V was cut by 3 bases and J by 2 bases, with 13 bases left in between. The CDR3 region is CASSFQGSGNTEAFF. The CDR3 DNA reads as TGTGCCAGCAGCTTTCAGGGGTCGGGAAACACTGAAGCTTTCTTT.

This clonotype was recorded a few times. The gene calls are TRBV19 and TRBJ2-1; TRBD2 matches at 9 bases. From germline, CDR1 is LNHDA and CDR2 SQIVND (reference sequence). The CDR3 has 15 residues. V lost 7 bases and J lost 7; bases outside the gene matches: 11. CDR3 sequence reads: CASTLSGGLGNEQFF. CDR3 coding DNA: TGTGCCAGTACCCTTAGCGGGGGCTTAGGGAATGAGCAGTTCTTC.

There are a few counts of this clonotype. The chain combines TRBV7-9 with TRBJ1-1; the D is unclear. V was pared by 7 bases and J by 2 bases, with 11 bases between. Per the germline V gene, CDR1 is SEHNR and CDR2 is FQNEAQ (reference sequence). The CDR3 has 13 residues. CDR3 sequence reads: CASTLTQNTEAFF. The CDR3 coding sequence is TGTGCCAGCACCTTGACCCAAAACACTGAAGCTTTCTTT.

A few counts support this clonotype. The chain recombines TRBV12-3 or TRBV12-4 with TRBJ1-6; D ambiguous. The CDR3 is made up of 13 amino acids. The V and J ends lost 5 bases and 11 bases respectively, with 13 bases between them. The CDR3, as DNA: TGTGCCAGCAGTCCCCTGTGGGGAACACCCCTCCACTTT. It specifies CASSPLWGTPLHF.

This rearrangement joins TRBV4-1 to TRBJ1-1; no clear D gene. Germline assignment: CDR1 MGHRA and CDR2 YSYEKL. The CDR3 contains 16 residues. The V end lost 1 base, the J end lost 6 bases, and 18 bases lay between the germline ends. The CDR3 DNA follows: TGCGCCAGCAGCCAAGTGGTTACAGCCAAGGCAGCTGAAGCTTTCTTT. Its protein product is CASSQVVTAKAAEAFF.